One sample yielded the 7 T cell receptor beta chains listed below, sequenced in a study of OX40 agonist ivuxolimab in advanced cancers. TCRdb keeps only in-frame clones here, not all; method: immunoSEQ multiplex PCR. The sample yields 35,000 or so clones, approximately 80% seen once. Sample: CD4+ or CD8+ T cells sorted from blood, taken in a trial of the OX40 agonist ivuxolimab. The receptors were gathered from an adult with an advanced solid tumor such as melanoma, head and neck, liver or kidney cancer.

This chain connects TRBV29-1 to TRBJ2-7; the match to TRBD1 covers 11 bases. CDR1 SQVTM and CDR2 ANQGSEA come from the germline V gene. V lost 3 bases, J lost 3 bases, and 7 bases stayed unmatched. This CDR3 region has 15 residues. CDR3 residues: CSVEVWGTGGYEQYF. The CDR3 DNA reads as TGCAGCGTTGAGGTTTGGGGGACAGGGGGCTACGAGCAGTACTTC.

The CDR3 here is CAISDAGGDEQFF. CDR3 bases: TGTGCCATCAGTGACGCGGGAGGAGATGAGCAGTTCTTC. The chain uses TRBV10-3 and TRBJ2-1, with 8 positions matching TRBD2. The CDR3 loop spans 13 amino acids. V lost 3 bases and J lost 8; bases outside the gene matches: 3. Germline CDR1 ENHRY, CDR2 SYGVKD.

This clone has a handful of counts. The chain is built from TRBV7-9 and TRBJ1-2, with D hard to call. Germline assignment: CDR1 SEHNR and CDR2 FQNEAQ (reference sequence). Trimming took off 4 bases at V and 8 bases at J, with 14 bases between the two ends. The CDR3 covers 13 residues. The CDR3 region has the DNA TGTGCCAGCAGCTCCCAGGACGGGAGAGGCTACACCTTC. Amino acids: CASSSQDGRGYTF.

The CDR3: CATSRGAYSPLHF. CDR3 nucleotide sequence: TGTGCCACCAGCAGGGGGGCCTATTCACCCCTCCACTTT. The V gene is TRBV15, the J gene TRBJ1-6; D may be TRBD1 (6 bases). V shed 3 bases and J shed 8 bases, with 8 bases lying between them. The germline CDR1 and CDR2 sequences are LNHNV and YYDKDF (reference sequence). The CDR3 extends over 13 amino acids.

The J gene is TRBJ2-7, the V gene TRBV27; no reliable D call. The V end was cut by 3 bases, the J end by 1 base, with 13 bases between. This CDR3 comprises 15 residues. Germline values: CDR1 MNHEY, CDR2 SMNVEV (reference sequence). CDR3 coding DNA: TGTGCCAGCAGTTTCTCCGGGTTACATTCCTACGAGCAGTACTTC. Its protein product is CASSFSGLHSYEQYF.

This clone was seen only once. The chain employs TRBV28 and TRBJ2-3; no clear D gene. Trimming took off 6 bases at V and 1 base at J, with 8 bases between the two ends. Per the germline V gene, CDR1 is MDHEN and CDR2 is SYDVKM. The CDR3 totals 13 residues. CDR3 DNA: TGTGCCAGCAGGGGTGGGGGCACAGATACGCAGTATTTT. As protein: CASRGGGTDTQYF.

The gene calls are TRBV19 and TRBJ1-1; D might be TRBD1 (6 bases). Germline CDR1 reads LNHDA; CDR2 reads SQIVND (reference sequence). The CDR3 contains 15 residues. V lost 2 bases and J lost 6, with 16 bases in between. As DNA, the CDR3 is TGTGCCAGTAGTATACAGGGGCACGGAGGAGCTGAAGCTTTCTTT. Its protein product is CASSIQGHGGAEAFF.